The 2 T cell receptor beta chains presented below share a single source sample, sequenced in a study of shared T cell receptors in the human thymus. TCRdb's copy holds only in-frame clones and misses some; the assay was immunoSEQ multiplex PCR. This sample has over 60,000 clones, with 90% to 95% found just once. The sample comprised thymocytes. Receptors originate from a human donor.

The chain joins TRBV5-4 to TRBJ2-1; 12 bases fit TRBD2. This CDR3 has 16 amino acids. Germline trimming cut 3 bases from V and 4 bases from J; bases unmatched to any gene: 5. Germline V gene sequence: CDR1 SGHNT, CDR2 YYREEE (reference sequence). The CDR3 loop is CASSSKGLAGYNEQFF. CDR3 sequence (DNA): TGTGCCAGCAGCTCAAAAGGACTAGCGGGGTACAATGAGCAGTTCTTC.

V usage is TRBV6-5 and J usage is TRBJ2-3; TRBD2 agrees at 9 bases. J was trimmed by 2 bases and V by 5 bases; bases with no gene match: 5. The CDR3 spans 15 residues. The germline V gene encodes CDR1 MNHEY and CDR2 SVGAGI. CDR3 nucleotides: TGTGCCAGCAGTCGCACTAGCGGGCACACAGATACGCAGTATTTT. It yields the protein CASSRTSGHTDTQYF.